These 28 T cell receptor beta chains were sequenced from one sample in a study of Graves' ophthalmopathy and Graves' hyperthyroidism. RNA transcripts provided the template for amplifying TCR beta CDR3 regions. An opening RT-PCR round employed HTBI primers and preceded a second-round multiplex PCR. TCRdb re-derived calls from the multiplex PCR reads in MiXCR, one entry per CDR3 protein. Of some 380,000 distinct CDR3 sequences listed, roughly 15% are singletons. The sequenced sample was peripheral blood. The receptors stem from a woman under 30 with stable Graves' hyperthyroidism.

This clonotype came up many times. This chain joins TRBV7-4 and TRBJ2-7, with D perhaps TRBD1 (5 bases). Germline-derived CDR1 and CDR2 are SGHVT and SQSDAQ. Trimming took off 4 bases at V and 3 bases at J, with 31 bases between the two ends. There are 20 residues in the CDR3. In nucleotides, the CDR3 is TGTGCCAGCAGCTCCTACCGCGACTTTGGGGCAGGGTCTTTAAGCTACGAGCAGTACTTC. This encodes CASSSYRDFGAGSLSYEQYF.

This chain links TRBV20-1 with TRBJ2-7; 7 bases match TRBD2. CDR1 is DFQATT, CDR2 SNEGSKA, per germline (reference sequence). V shed 5 bases, J shed 0 bases, and the junction held 7 bases outside the gene matches. The CDR3 has 14 residues. The CDR3 sequence is CSASTSRSSYEQYF. CDR3 bases: TGCAGTGCTTCGACTAGCAGGAGCTCCTACGAGCAGTACTTC.

This clonotype was counted at least ten times. The chain uses TRBV7-9 and TRBJ2-5; TRBD1 matches 11 bases. After removal of 5 bases from V and 5 bases from J, the junction contained 4 bases not matched to a gene. Germline CDR1 and CDR2: SEHNR and FQNEAQ (reference sequence). This CDR3 has 14 residues. CDR3 DNA: TGTGCCAGCAGCCACCGGGACAGGGGGGAGACCCAGTACTTC. It specifies CASSHRDRGETQYF. The whole variable domain, remainder taken from reference TRBV7-9 and TRBJ2-5, is DTGVSQNPRHKITKRGQNVTFRCDPISEHNRLYWYRQTLGQGPEFLTYFQNEAQLEKSRLLSDRFSAERPKGSFSTLEIQRTEQGDSAMYLCASSHRDRGETQYFGPGTRLLVL.

This sequence joins TRBV29-1 and TRBJ2-3; a weak D match, TRBD1 (6 bases). Germline assignment: CDR1 SQVTM and CDR2 ANQGSEA. The germline V and J ends were trimmed by 4 bases and 1 base, with 15 bases remaining between them. This CDR3 is built from 15 residues. CDR3 region: CSVVDSQDRTDTQYF. CDR3 bases: TGCAGCGTTGTGGACAGCCAAGACCGCACAGATACGCAGTATTTT.

This clonotype came up many times. The chain joins TRBV6-1 to TRBJ2-7; 10 nucleotides agree with TRBD1. There are 15 residues in the CDR3. With 6 bases clipped from V and 3 bases from J, the junction kept 8 bases outside the gene matches. The germline V gene encodes CDR1 MNHNS and CDR2 SASEGT. DNA of the CDR3: TGTGCCAGCAGACCTGCCGGGACAGGGGACTACGAGCAGTACTTC. Translated, it gives CASRPAGTGDYEQYF.

At least ten counts were recorded for this clonotype. The J gene is TRBJ1-2, the V gene TRBV9, with 7 positions matching TRBD1. The CDR3 covers 16 residues. J gave up 4 bases and V 0 bases, and 9 bases lay outside the gene matches. Germline V gene sequence: CDR1 SGDLS, CDR2 YYNGEE. The CDR3 here is CASSVAKGGVGYGYTF. CDR3 DNA sequence: TGTGCCAGCAGCGTAGCAAAAGGGGGCGTCGGCTATGGCTACACCTTC.

The sample holds many counts of this clonotype. The chain employs TRBV19 and TRBJ1-1; D might be TRBD1 (6 bases). The CDR3 has 12 amino acids. V lost 10 bases and J 7 bases, leaving 16 bases between the germline ends. Per the germline V gene, CDR1 is LNHDA and CDR2 is SQIVND (reference sequence). The CDR3 nucleotides are TGTGCCACCACAAAACAGGGATTTGAAGCTTTCTTT. This gives the protein CATTKQGFEAFF.

The chain joins TRBV2 to TRBJ2-1; tentative D call: TRBD1 (6 bases). Germline CDR1 reads SNHLY; CDR2 reads FYNNEI. The CDR3 runs to 14 residues. V gave up 8 bases and J gave up 9 bases, with 20 bases separating them. For the CDR3, the DNA is TGTGCCAGCGGAGTCAGGGGTGAGGGTCCTGAGCAGTTCTTC. This encodes CASGVRGEGPEQFF.

The table lists this clonotype with many counts. V is TRBV25-1 and J is TRBJ1-2; D not resolved. The germline CDR1 and CDR2 sequences are MGHDK and SYGVNS. Trimming left V 11 bases short and J 1 base short, with 14 bases between. This CDR3 comprises 13 residues. CDR3 sequence reads: CAHPLVDNYGYTF. The CDR3 nucleotides read TGTGCCCACCCTTTGGTGGATAACTATGGCTACACCTTC.

The rearrangement joins TRBV6-5 to TRBJ2-7; unclear D gene. Germline V gene data show CDR1 as MNHEY and CDR2 as SVGAGI. The CDR3 is made up of 14 amino acids. The germline V and J ends were trimmed by 0 bases and 5 bases, with 11 bases remaining between them. The CDR3 sequence: CASSYSASNDEQYF. The CDR3 nucleotides are TGTGCCAGCAGTTACTCTGCCTCCAACGACGAGCAGTACTTC.

A single count supports this clonotype. A much larger clone sits a single nucleotide away, making a read error possible. The chain is built from TRBV11-2 and TRBJ2-5; a weak D match, TRBD1 (5 bases). Near its end, the DNA agrees better with TRBJ2-7, so the J call may be wrong. This CDR3 is 14 amino acids long. Germline V gene lookup returns CDR1 SGHAT and CDR2 FQNNGV. The CDR3 here is CTSSLSASGLEQYF. CDR3 coding DNA: TGTACCAGCAGCTTATCAGCTTCAGGGCTCGAGCAGTACTTC.

This clonotype was counted at least ten times. This chain joins TRBV10-3 and TRBJ1-5; D unclear. CDR1 and CDR2 (germline): ENHRY, SYGVKD. The CDR3 loop spans 13 amino acids. Trimming removed 6 bases at V and 3 bases at J, with 9 bases between. The CDR3 sequence: CAISPQPNQPQHF. In DNA, the CDR3 is TGTGCCATCAGCCCCCAGCCCAATCAGCCCCAGCATTTT.

CDR3 amino acids: CASSSPRRGGGHEQYF. CDR3 DNA: TGTGCCAGCAGCTCACCCCGGCGAGGGGGCGGCCACGAGCAGTACTTC. The V and J genes are TRBV7-8 and TRBJ2-7, with 7 positions matching TRBD1. The CDR3 sequence is 16 residues long. The J segment lost 5 bases and the V segment lost 4 bases, leaving 14 bases of the junction unmatched. Germline values: CDR1 SGHVS, CDR2 FQNEAQ.

The chain is built from TRBV29-1 and TRBJ1-2; D is uncertain. V gave up 8 bases and J gave up 7 bases, with 20 bases separating them. Looked up from germline, CDR1 is SQVTM and CDR2 is ANQGSEA. The CDR3 length is 13 residues. DNA for the CDR3: TGCAGCCTACACCCGAAAGAGTCGGGTGGCTACACCTTC. It yields the protein CSLHPKESGGYTF. The full variable domain, its missing parts supplied by reference TRBV29-1 and TRBJ1-2, is SAVISQKPSRDICQRGTSLTIQCQVDSQVTMMFWYRQQPGQSLTLIATANQGSEATYESGFVIDKFPISRPNLTFSTLTVSNMSPEDSSIYLCSLHPKESGGYTFGSGTRLTVV.

This clonotype was counted many times. The V call is TRBV29-1, the J call TRBJ1-6; D perhaps matches TRBD1 (6 bases). The CDR3 extends over 12 amino acids. Germline CDR1 is SQVTM and CDR2 is ANQGSEA. V lost 7 bases and J lost 8, with 12 bases in between. CDR3 residues: CSAGEVDSPLHF. In nucleotides, the CDR3 is TGCAGCGCAGGGGAGGTTGATTCACCCCTCCACTTT.

This clonotype was counted at least ten times. CDR3 DNA: TGTGCCAGTAGTATTGCGGCGGGGGCACAAGAGACCCAGTACTTC. Translation gives CASSIAAGAQETQYF. The gene calls are TRBV19 and TRBJ2-5; D is possibly TRBD2 (7 bases). Germline V lookup: CDR1 LNHDA, CDR2 SQIVND (reference sequence). The CDR3 loop spans 15 amino acids. Trimming cost V 3 bases and J 2 bases, with 13 bases left between them.

This clonotype was counted many times. J is TRBJ1-5 and V is TRBV20-1; 7 bases are shared with TRBD1. With V trimmed by 0 bases and J by 2 bases, 1 base remained unmatched. Germline V gene sequence: CDR1 DFQATT, CDR2 SNEGSKA (reference sequence). This CDR3 has 14 amino acids. The CDR3 spells CSARDTGGNQPQHF. CDR3 sequence (DNA): TGCAGTGCTAGAGATACAGGGGGCAATCAGCCCCAGCATTTT.

This clonotype was observed at least ten times. The rearrangement uses TRBV6-2 or TRBV6-3 and TRBJ2-2; tentatively, D is TRBD2 (5 bases). This CDR3 has 14 residues. The ends were cut back, 6 bases at V and 6 bases at J, with 14 bases in the middle. The V gene's germline CDR1 is MNHEY and CDR2 SVGEGT. CDR3 DNA sequence: TGTGCCAGCAGAACAGTTCGGGGAGCCGGGGAGCTGTTTTTT. Its translation is CASRTVRGAGELFF.

This clonotype was counted only a few times. The chain recombines TRBV12-5 with TRBJ2-2; TRBD1 matches 7 bases. The germline V gene has CDR1 LGHNT and CDR2 FRNRAP. J was trimmed by 5 bases and V by 10 bases; bases with no gene match: 10. The CDR3 length is 14 residues. CDR3 in amino acids: CATGRQGRTGELFF. The CDR3, as DNA: TGTGCTACTGGGAGACAGGGACGAACCGGGGAGCTGTTTTTT.

The sample holds many counts of this clonotype. The rearrangement joins TRBV24-1 to TRBJ1-5; 10 nucleotides agree with TRBD1. The ends lost 7 bases at V and 5 bases at J; junction bases unmatched: 4. The CDR3 has 14 amino acids. From germline, CDR1 is KGHDR and CDR2 SFDVKD. CDR3 DNA: TGTGCCACCAGGGGGACAGGGGACCATCAGCCCCAGCATTTT. Translating gives CATRGTGDHQPQHF.

This clonotype was seen ten or more times. The chain employs TRBV6-1 and TRBJ2-5; perhaps TRBD2 as D (7 bases). Germline V gene data show CDR1 as MNHNS and CDR2 as SASEGT. Trimming took 8 bases from V and 5 from J, leaving 21 bases between them. This CDR3 spans 15 amino acids. The CDR3 sequence is CASVVGGRSFETQYF. The CDR3 bases are TGTGCCAGCGTAGTGGGGGGGCGTTCGTTTGAGACCCAGTACTTC.

This clonotype was seen a few times. A junction end diverges from the germline sequence, so it may reflect a read error. The chain couples TRBV6-1 to TRBJ1-1; no firm D call. The CDR3 is 13 residues long. Germline CDR1 MNHNS, CDR2 SASEGT. CDR3 sequence reads: CAISPSSNTEAFF. CDR3 in DNA: TGTGCCATCAGTCCTAGCTCGAACACTGAAGCTTTCTTT.

The sample holds many counts of this clonotype. The chain employs TRBV12-3 or TRBV12-4 and TRBJ2-4; weak D call: TRBD2 (5 bases). CDR3 length: 15 residues. Trimming pared 5 bases from V and 2 bases from J, leaving 13 bases between. CDR3 sequence: CASSPSTYTKNIQYF. CDR3 DNA sequence: TGTGCCAGCAGTCCTAGCACGTATACCAAAAACATTCAGTACTTC.

The genes are TRBV6-1 and TRBJ2-5, with D possibly TRBD1 on 5 matching bases. The germline V gene encodes CDR1 MNHNS and CDR2 SASEGT. CDR3 length: 13 residues. Trimming removed 6 bases from V and 1 base from J, with 9 bases in between. CDR3 residues: CASRRQLQETQYF. Here the CDR3 DNA reads TGTGCCAGCAGGCGACAGCTCCAAGAGACCCAGTACTTC.

This clonotype was counted many times. The rearrangement links TRBV7-8 to TRBJ1-5; no firm D call. The germline gives CDR1 SGHVS, CDR2 FQNEAQ. The germline V and J ends were trimmed by 4 bases and 7 bases, with 14 bases remaining between them. This CDR3 is 14 amino acids long. As DNA, the CDR3 is TGTGCCAGCAGCTCACCCCCCAGGTCACAGCCCCAGCATTTT. As protein: CASSSPPRSQPQHF.

The chain recombines TRBV11-2 with TRBJ1-2; D gene uncertain. The V gene's germline CDR1 is SGHAT and CDR2 FQNNGV. Trimming cost V 2 bases and J 8 bases, with 12 bases left between them. The CDR3 covers 13 residues. This CDR3 reads CASSLSANGGYTF. As DNA, the CDR3 is TGTGCCAGCAGCTTATCAGCGAACGGGGGCTACACCTTC.

This clonotype was seen at least ten times. This chain links TRBV18 with TRBJ2-5, with D perhaps TRBD1 or TRBD2 (5 bases each). The germline V and J ends were trimmed by 1 base and 5 bases, with 14 bases remaining between them. Per germline, CDR1 KGHSH and CDR2 LQKENI. There are 15 residues in the CDR3. The CDR3 here is CASSPHEGMAETQYF. CDR3 nucleotides: TGTGCCAGCTCACCACACGAGGGGATGGCGGAGACCCAGTACTTC.

This clonotype came up a few times. The chain uses TRBV12-3 or TRBV12-4 and TRBJ2-7; D remains unclear. Trimming took off 6 bases at V and 4 bases at J, with 22 bases between the two ends. The CDR3 runs 16 residues. This CDR3 is CASSTGPPSAGYEQYF. DNA for the CDR3: TGTGCCAGCAGCACCGGGCCCCCCTCCGCCGGTTACGAGCAGTACTTC.